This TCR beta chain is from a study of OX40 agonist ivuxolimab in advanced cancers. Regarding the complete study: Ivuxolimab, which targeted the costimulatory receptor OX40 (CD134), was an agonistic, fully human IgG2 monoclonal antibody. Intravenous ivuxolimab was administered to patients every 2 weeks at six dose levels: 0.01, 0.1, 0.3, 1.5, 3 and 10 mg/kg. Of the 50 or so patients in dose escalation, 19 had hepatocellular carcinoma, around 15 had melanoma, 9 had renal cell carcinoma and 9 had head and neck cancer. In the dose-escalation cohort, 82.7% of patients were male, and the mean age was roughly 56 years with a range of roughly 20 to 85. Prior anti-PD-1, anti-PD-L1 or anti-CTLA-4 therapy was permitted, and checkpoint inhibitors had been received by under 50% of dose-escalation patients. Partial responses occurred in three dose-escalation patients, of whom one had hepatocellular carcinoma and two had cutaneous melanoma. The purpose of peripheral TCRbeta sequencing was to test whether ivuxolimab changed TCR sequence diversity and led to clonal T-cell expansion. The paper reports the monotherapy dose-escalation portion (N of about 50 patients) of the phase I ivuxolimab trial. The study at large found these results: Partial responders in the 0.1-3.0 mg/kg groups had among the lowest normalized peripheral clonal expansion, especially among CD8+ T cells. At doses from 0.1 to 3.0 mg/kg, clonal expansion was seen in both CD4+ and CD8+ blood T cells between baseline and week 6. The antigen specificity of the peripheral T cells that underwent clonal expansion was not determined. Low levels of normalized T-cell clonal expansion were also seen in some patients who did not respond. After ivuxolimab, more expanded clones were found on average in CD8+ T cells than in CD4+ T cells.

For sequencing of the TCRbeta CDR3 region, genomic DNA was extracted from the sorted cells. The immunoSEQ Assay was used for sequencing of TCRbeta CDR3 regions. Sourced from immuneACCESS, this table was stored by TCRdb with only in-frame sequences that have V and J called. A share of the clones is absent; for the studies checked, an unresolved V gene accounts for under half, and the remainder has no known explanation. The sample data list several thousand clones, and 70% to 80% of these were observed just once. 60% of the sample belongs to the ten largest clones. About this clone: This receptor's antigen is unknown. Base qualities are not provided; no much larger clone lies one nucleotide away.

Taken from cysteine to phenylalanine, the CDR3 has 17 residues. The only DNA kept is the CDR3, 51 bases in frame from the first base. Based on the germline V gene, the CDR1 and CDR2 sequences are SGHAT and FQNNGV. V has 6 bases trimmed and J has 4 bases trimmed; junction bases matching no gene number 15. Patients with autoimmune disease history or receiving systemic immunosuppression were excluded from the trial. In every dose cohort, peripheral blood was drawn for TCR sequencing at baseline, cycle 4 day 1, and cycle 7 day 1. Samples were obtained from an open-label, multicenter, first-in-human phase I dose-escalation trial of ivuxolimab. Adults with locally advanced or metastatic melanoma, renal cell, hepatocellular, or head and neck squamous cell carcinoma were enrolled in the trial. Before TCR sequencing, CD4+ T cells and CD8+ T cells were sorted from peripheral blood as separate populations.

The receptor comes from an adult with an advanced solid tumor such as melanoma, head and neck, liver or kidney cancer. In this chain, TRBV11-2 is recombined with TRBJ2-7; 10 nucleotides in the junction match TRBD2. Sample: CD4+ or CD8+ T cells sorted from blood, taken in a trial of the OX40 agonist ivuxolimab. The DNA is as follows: TGTGCCAGCAGTCTTACCATCCAGCGGGAGGGCCCGTACGAGCAGTACTTC. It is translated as CASSLTIQREGPYEQYF.